The source of this TCR beta chain is a study of T-cell memory formation after mild COVID-19. Study as a whole: Among the donors, TCR clusters were largely specific to each donor.

This CDR3 contains 14 residues. V was shortened by 1 base and J by 3 bases, with 7 bases between the two germline ends. Germline CDR1 and CDR2: LGHDT and YNNKEL (reference sequence). Study-wide points: Detection of some responders pre-infection suggested pre-existing cross-reactive memory T cells participated.

TCRdb re-called the 5' RACE reads with MiXCR, one entry per CDR3 protein. The table shows 90,000 to 130,000 distinct CDR3 sequences, with about 18% occurring only once. This clonotype appeared a few times. Its antigen is as yet unknown. The chain couples TRBV3-1 to TRBJ2-1; D remains unclear. The TCR originated in a man younger than 35 who had mild COVID-19 (a few samples of this study predate the infection). Cell type and time point are not known. What was sequenced was PBMCs or a T cell subset sorted from them (not recorded which). DNA of the CDR3: TGTGCCAGCAGCCAAGTAGCCAGCTACAATGAGCAGTTCTTC. This encodes CASSQVASYNEQFF.